This is a list of T cell receptor beta chains from one sample in a study of cytomegalovirus exposure and HLA in healthy donors. TCRdb's table, derived via immunoSEQ multiplex PCR, lists solely in-frame clones and lacks some. The sample consists of fewer than 250,000 clones, about four fifths of them appearing once. Sequencing was performed on PBMCs. Receptor source: a man aged 25 to 40 in good health and CMV-seronegative. Each CDR3 is given with its conserved first and last residue. The D gene is left open where the match is weak. Clone size, where shown, is once, few, many, or a class for clones that have expanded.

>-|TRBV6-5|-|TRBJ2-7
TGTGCCAGCAGTTACTCGGAAGGCAGGAATGCCTACGAGCAGTACTTC
CASSYSEGRNAYEQYF
>once|TRBV18|TRBD1|TRBJ1-1
TGTGCCAGCTCACCAGCGACAGGGATGAACACTGAAGCTTTCTTT
CASSPATGMNTEAFF
>few|TRBV4-1|TRBD2|TRBJ2-7
TGCGCCAGCAGCCAGGGGGGACTGGGTAGCGGGGAGCAGTACTTC
CASSQGGLGSGEQYF
>-|TRBV7-2|TRBD1|TRBJ2-7
TGTGCCAGCAGCTTTTTAAGACAGGGGGCTTACGAGCAGTACTTC
CASSFLRQGAYEQYF
>once|TRBV11-2|TRBD1|TRBJ2-7
TGTGCCAGCAGCTTAGCTGGGACAGGAGGCCTAATCTACGAGCAGTACTTC
CASSLAGTGGLIYEQYF
>-|TRBV18|TRBD1|TRBJ2-7
TGTGCCAGCTCCCTTATCCCGGGACAGGGGACCTACGAGCAGTACTTC
CASSLIPGQGTYEQYF
>-|TRBV28|TRBD2|TRBJ2-1
TGTGCCAGCAGACTAGGGACTAGGAATTACAATGAGCAGTTCTTC
CASRLGTRNYNEQFF
>-|TRBV2|TRBD1|TRBJ2-1
TGTGCCAGCAGTGTTGACAGGGAGACTGAGCAGTTCTTC
CASSVDRETEQFF
>few|TRBV6-5|-|TRBJ1-3
TGTGCCAGCAGTTTCACGGGCTCCGGGGGAGGAAACACCATATATTTT
CASSFTGSGGGNTIYF
>-|TRBV4-2|TRBD2|TRBJ2-3
TGTGCCAGCAGCCAAGAAGCTAGCGGGGGCCTTAGCACAGATACGCAGTATTTT
CASSQEASGGLSTDTQYF
>few|TRBV6-1|TRBD1|TRBJ1-2
TGTGCCAGCAGGTCCGGGACAGCCCTTCGTGGCTACACCTTC
CASRSGTALRGYTF
>-|TRBV16|TRBD1|TRBJ1-2
TGTGCCAGCAGCCTATCTGGGACAGGGAGCGGCTACACCTTC
CASSLSGTGSGYTF
>-|TRBV28|TRBD2|TRBJ2-7
TGTGCCAGCCTTACTGCGGGGGGTTACGAGCAGTACTTC
CASLTAGGYEQYF
>-|TRBV7-8|-|TRBJ2-5
TGTGCCAGCAGCTTAGCGCGGGAGACCCAGTACTTC
CASSLARETQYF
>-|TRBV28|-|TRBJ1-1
TGTGCCAGCAGTAAATCAGGATTGAACACTGAAGCTTTCTTT
CASSKSGLNTEAFF
>-|TRBV5-1|-|TRBJ2-3
TGCGCCAGCAGCTTGTCGGGATGGGGCACAGATACGCAGTATTTT
CASSLSGWGTDTQYF
>-|TRBV7-8|-|TRBJ2-3
TGTGCCAGCAGCTTAGGAGGACAGACAGATACGCAGTATTTT
CASSLGGQTDTQYF
>-|TRBV5-4|TRBD1|TRBJ2-2
TGTGCCAGCAGCTCGGACAGGGACACCGGGGAGCTGTTTTTT
CASSSDRDTGELFF
>-|TRBV4-3|TRBD2|TRBJ2-1
TGCGCCAGCAGCCAAGCTAGCGGGGGGGCTTACAATGAGCAGTTCTTC
CASSQASGGAYNEQFF
>-|TRBV5-5|TRBD1|TRBJ2-1
TGTGCCAGCAGCTTTACCGGGACAGTTAAGGATGAGCAGTTCTTC
CASSFTGTVKDEQFF
>-|TRBV27|TRBD1|TRBJ1-5
TGTGCCAGCAGTTCCTTACAGGGGGCCGGCAATCAGCCCCAGCATTTT
CASSSLQGAGNQPQHF
>-|TRBV7-3|TRBD2|TRBJ2-3
TGTGCCAGCAGCTTGAGGACTAGCGGCACAGATACGCAGTATTTT
CASSLRTSGTDTQYF
>-|TRBV2|-|TRBJ2-3
TGTGCCAGCAGTGTGGGGGGAGAGGGGGGGCGAACGCAGTATTTT
CASSVGGEGGRTQYF
>-|TRBV7-9|TRBD2|TRBJ2-5
TGTTCCAGCAGCGCTACTAGCGGGAAGTACCAAGAGACCCAGTACTTC
CSSSATSGKYQETQYF
>-|TRBV28|-|TRBJ2-3
TGTGCCAGCAGTTTATTCATAGGAACAGGGATTGTGGCAGATACGCAGTATTTT
CASSLFIGTGIVADTQYF
>-|TRBV9|-|TRBJ2-3
TGTGCCAGTGGCAATACGCAGTATTTT
CASGNTQYF
>-|TRBV29-1|TRBD1|TRBJ1-1
TGCAGCGTTTACAGGGGGCCCACTGAAGCTTTCTTT
CSVYRGPTEAFF
>-|TRBV5-1|-|TRBJ2-7
TGCGCCAGCAGCCTCATCAGGCCCCTACACTACGAGCAGTACTTC
CASSLIRPLHYEQYF